The 15 T cell receptor beta chains presented below share a single source sample, sequenced in a study of blood T cell repertoires in COVID-19 (dated by TCRdb to the early 2020s). Library preparation used the immunoSEQ multiplex PCR assay. TCRdb took this table from immuneACCESS and kept in-frame rearrangements with V and J called. Such tables lack part of the clones; where checked against another copy, unresolved V genes explain under half of the gap, and the rest is unexplained. The sample table holds 65,000 to 85,000 clones, of which over 65% were seen once. Around 5.8% of the sample is taken by the ten largest. The sequenced material came from peripheral blood. Receptors were obtained from a man aged 50-59 years with active or convalescent COVID-19.

This clone was observed once. This rearrangement joins TRBV29-1 to TRBJ2-1, with 14 bases aligning to TRBD2. The CDR3 totals 17 residues. V trimming: 5 bases; J trimming: 3 bases; junction bases outside the gene matches: 9. Germline CDR1 and CDR2: SQVTM and ANQGSEA. The CDR3 DNA follows: TGCAGCGTTCCCGGACTAGCGGGGGGAAGGTTCTACAATGAGCAGTTCTTC. Protein: CSVPGLAGGRFYNEQFF.

The genes are TRBV11-2 and TRBJ2-5, with a possible D match to TRBD1 (6 bases). Germline V lookup: CDR1 SGHAT, CDR2 FQNNGV. Trimming pared 0 bases from V and 5 bases from J, leaving 13 bases between. The CDR3 runs 15 residues. CDR3 amino acids: CASSLDPLQGETQYF. CDR3 nucleotide sequence: TGTGCCAGCAGCTTAGATCCCCTTCAGGGGGAGACCCAGTACTTC.

CDR3 nucleotides: TGCAGCGTTGACTTAGAGGACAGGGCGTCTCAGCCCCAGCATTTT. It yields the protein CSVDLEDRASQPQHF. V and J are TRBV29-1 and TRBJ1-5, with 8 bases aligning to TRBD1. There are 15 residues in the CDR3. Germline CDR1 and CDR2: SQVTM and ANQGSEA. With 3 bases clipped from V and 6 bases from J, the junction kept 10 bases outside the gene matches.

The chain has TRBV9 and TRBJ2-3; 9 nucleotides match TRBD1. The junction had 3 bases not matched to a gene; V was cut back by 3 bases and J by 1 base. The CDR3 is 15 amino acids. Germline V gives CDR1 SGDLS, CDR2 YYNGEE. CDR3 coding DNA: TGTGCCAGCAGCGCACAGGGGGCCGGCACAGATACGCAGTATTTT. This sequence encodes CASSAQGAGTDTQYF.

V gene TRBV19 combines with J gene TRBJ1-2, with D possibly matching TRBD1 (5 bases). Germline V lookup: CDR1 LNHDA, CDR2 SQIVND (reference sequence). Trimming cost V 3 bases and J 2 bases, with 22 bases left between them. The CDR3 runs 18 residues. This CDR3 is CASSIGGPRGASNYGYTF. In nucleotides, the CDR3 is TGTGCCAGTAGTATCGGGGGACCCCGGGGCGCATCGAACTATGGCTACACCTTC.

The rearrangement links TRBV10-3 to TRBJ2-7, with 7 bases lining up with TRBD1. The CDR3 is 12 amino acids. With 6 bases clipped from V and 3 bases from J, the junction kept 2 bases outside the gene matches. Germline V gene data show CDR1 as ENHRY and CDR2 as SYGVKD. CDR3 region: CAISGDSYEQYF. In DNA, the CDR3 is TGTGCCATCAGCGGGGACAGCTACGAGCAGTACTTC.

CDR3 protein: CASRETGKGGYTF. The DNA of the CDR3 is TGTGCCAGCAGAGAAACAGGGAAGGGCGGCTACACCTTC. This chain links TRBV27 with TRBJ1-2; perhaps TRBD1 as D (6 bases). With 6 bases removed from V and 8 bases from J, the gap between germline ends came to 16 bases. This CDR3 has 13 residues. CDR1 and CDR2 (germline): MNHEY, SMNVEV (reference sequence).

The chain recombines TRBV7-8 with TRBJ2-7, with 7 bases matching TRBD1. CDR3 length: 16 amino acids. J lost 0 bases, V lost 1 base, and 6 bases had no gene match. Germline V lookup: CDR1 SGHVS, CDR2 FQNEAQ. CDR3 coding DNA: TGTGCCAGCAGCTTAGGGGTGCAGGGGGACTCCTACGAGCAGTACTTC. This translates into CASSLGVQGDSYEQYF.

This rearrangement joins TRBV3-1 (or the pseudogene TRBV3-2) to TRBJ1-1; D gene ambiguous. In germline, CDR1 is LGHDT, CDR2 YNNKEL (reference sequence). Trimming pared 2 bases from V and 0 bases from J, leaving 7 bases between. The CDR3 sequence is 14 residues long. CDR3 in DNA: TGTGCCAGCAGCCAACAGCGGTTGAACACTGAAGCTTTCTTT. Translating gives CASSQQRLNTEAFF.

V gene TRBV19 combines with J gene TRBJ2-1; D unclear. The CDR3 totals 14 residues. V was shortened by 4 bases and J by 4 bases, with 11 bases between the two germline ends. Germline V gives CDR1 LNHDA, CDR2 SQIVND (reference sequence). In nucleotides, the CDR3 is TGTGCCAGTAGTACTTCGGGTGGGTACAATGAGCAGTTCTTC. Protein sequence: CASSTSGGYNEQFF.

The chain has TRBV5-1 and TRBJ2-2; 7 bases are a match to TRBD1. The ends lost 4 bases at V and 0 bases at J; junction bases unmatched: 6. The CDR3 runs 16 residues. In germline, CDR1 is SGHRS, CDR2 YFSETQ. The CDR3 is CASSPGQPSNTGELFF. For the CDR3, the DNA is TGCGCCAGCAGCCCGGGACAGCCCTCGAACACCGGGGAGCTGTTTTTT.

V gene TRBV10-2 combines with J gene TRBJ2-3; TRBD2 matches at 9 bases. This CDR3 is 16 amino acids long. Germline CDR1 reads WSHSY; CDR2 reads SAAADI. V gave up 6 bases and J gave up 0 bases; unmatched junction bases: 7. CDR3 amino acids: CASRKAGGSSTDTQYF. The CDR3 DNA reads as TGCGCCAGCAGGAAAGCGGGGGGTTCTAGCACAGATACGCAGTATTTT.

This sequence joins TRBV6-5 and TRBJ2-7; TRBD1 might be the D (6 bases). Germline lookup yields CDR1 MNHEY and CDR2 SVGAGI. CDR3 size: 14 residues. V was shortened by 6 bases and J by 9 bases, with 21 bases between the two germline ends. The CDR3 DNA reads TGTGCCAGCAGGACGGGACACCCCTACGATGGGCAGTACTTC. It codes for CASRTGHPYDGQYF.

J is TRBJ2-5 and V is TRBV30; D gene uncertain. The germline CDR1 and CDR2 sequences are GTSNPN and SVGIG (reference sequence). The V and J ends lost 3 bases and 2 bases respectively, with 7 bases between them. The CDR3 length is 12 residues. In DNA, the CDR3 is TGTGCCTGGAGGCCGGAGCAAGAGACCCAGTACTTC. This sequence encodes CAWRPEQETQYF. The full variable domain, with the rest looked up from reference TRBV30 and TRBJ2-5, is SQTIHQWPATLVQPVGSPLSLECTVEGTSNPNLYWYRQAAGRGLQLLFYSVGIGQISSEVPQNLSASRPQDRQFILSSKKLLLSDSGFYLCAWRPEQETQYFGPGTRLLVL.

This chain connects TRBV5-5 to TRBJ1-3, with 8 bases that match TRBD1. The germline CDR1 and CDR2 sequences are SGHKS and YYEKEE (reference sequence). The CDR3 sequence is 14 residues long. Trimming took 3 bases from V and 3 from J; bases not matched to a gene: 2. The CDR3 DNA follows: TGTGCCAGCAGCTCGGACAGGGTTGGAAACACCATATATTTT. This codes for CASSSDRVGNTIYF.